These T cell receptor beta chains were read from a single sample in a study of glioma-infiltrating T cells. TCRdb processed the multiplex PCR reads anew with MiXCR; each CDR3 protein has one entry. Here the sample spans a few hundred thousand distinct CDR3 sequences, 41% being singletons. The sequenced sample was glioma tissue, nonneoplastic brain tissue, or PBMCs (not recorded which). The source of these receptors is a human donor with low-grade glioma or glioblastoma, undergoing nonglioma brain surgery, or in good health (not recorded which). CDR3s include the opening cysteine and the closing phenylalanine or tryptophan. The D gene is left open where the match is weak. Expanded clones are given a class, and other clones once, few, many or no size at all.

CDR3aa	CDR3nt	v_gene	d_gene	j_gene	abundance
CASSLAGGEETQYF	TGTGCCAGCAGTTTAGCCGGGGGGGAGGAGACCCAGTACTTC	TRBV28	TRBD2	TRBJ2-5	many
CASSQGLASDNEQFF	TGTGCCAGCAGTCAGGGACTAGCGTCCGACAATGAGCAGTTCTTC	TRBV28	TRBD2	TRBJ2-1	.
CAWGTGVEQYF	TGTGCCTGGGGGACAGGGGTCGAGCAGTACTTC	TRBV30	TRBD1	TRBJ2-7	once
CASSRHRLAGTQETQYF	TGTGCCAGCAGCCGCCACCGACTAGCGGGGACCCAAGAGACCCAGTACTTC	TRBV27	TRBD2	TRBJ2-5	.
CASSGLRQGRTNVLTF	TGTGCCAGCAGTGGACTCCGACAGGGGAGGACCAACGTCCTGACTTTC	TRBV6-1	TRBD1	TRBJ2-6	.
CASARADSLTEAFF	TGTGCCAGCGCGAGAGCTGACAGCCTTACTGAAGCTTTCTTT	TRBV6-1	.	TRBJ1-1	many
CASSLRKWTYEQYF	TGTGCCAGCAGTTTAAGAAAATGGACCTACGAGCAGTACTTC	TRBV28	.	TRBJ2-7	.
CSASPQVYGYTF	TGCAGTGCTAGCCCCCAGGTCTATGGCTACACCTTC	TRBV20-1	.	TRBJ1-2	few
CATAGTGLSYEQYF	TGTGCCACCGCCGGGACAGGGCTATCCTACGAGCAGTACTTC	TRBV19	TRBD1	TRBJ2-7	once
CSARDRVVSKNIQYF	TGCAGTGCTAGAGATCGGGTGGTCTCTAAAAACATTCAGTACTTC	TRBV20-1	.	TRBJ2-4	few
CSVEGLATYNEQFF	TGCAGCGTTGAAGGGCTAGCTACCTACAATGAGCAGTTCTTC	TRBV29-1	.	TRBJ2-1	.
CASRPMASGSPDTQYF	TGTGCCAGCAGGCCTATGGCTAGCGGGAGTCCAGATACGCAGTATTTT	TRBV6-1	TRBD2	TRBJ2-3	many
CASSFDRETAEAFF	TGTGCCAGCAGCTTTGACAGGGAGACGGCTGAAGCTTTCTTT	TRBV7-6	TRBD1	TRBJ1-1	.
CATSRGTGGTDTQYF	TGTGCCACCAGCAGAGGGACAGGAGGTACAGATACGCAGTATTTT	TRBV15	TRBD1	TRBJ2-3	few
CASSRQLAGAETQYF	TGTGCCAGCAGCAGACAACTAGCGGGAGCTGAGACCCAGTACTTC	TRBV11-2	TRBD2	TRBJ2-5	.
CASSFRTGINEQFF	TGTGCCAGCAGTTTCCGGACAGGGATTAATGAGCAGTTCTTC	TRBV12-3/TRBV12-4	TRBD1	TRBJ2-1	.
CASSPNPVLVAFF	TGTGCCAGCAGCCCTAATCCGGTTTTAGTAGCTTTCTTT	TRBV7-3	.	TRBJ1-1	few
CASSLVGREQFF	TGTGCCAGCAGCTTAGTTGGGAGGGAGCAGTTCTTC	TRBV7-2	.	TRBJ2-1	many
CATSEAGVSGYTF	TGTGCCACCAGCGAGGCCGGGGTCAGCGGCTACACCTTC	TRBV24-1	.	TRBJ1-2	.
CASSLPLFRSYNEQFF	TGTGCCAGCAGCCTCCCCCTCTTCCGCTCCTACAATGAGCAGTTCTTC	TRBV11-2	.	TRBJ2-1	.
CSARESGNTGELFF	TGCAGTGCTAGAGAGAGTGGGAACACCGGGGAGCTGTTTTTT	TRBV20-1	.	TRBJ2-2	few
CASSSSVGMNTEAFF	TGTGCCAGCAGCTCTTCCGTGGGAATGAACACTGAAGCTTTCTTT	TRBV7-3	.	TRBJ1-1	.
CASSMNKGGEQPQHF	TGTGCCAGTAGTATGAATAAGGGGGGGGAGCAGCCCCAGCATTTT	TRBV19	.	TRBJ1-5	.
CAISVLGTSSGPASSYEQYF	TGTGCCATCAGTGTTTTGGGGACTAGCTCCGGACCTGCTAGCTCCTACGAGCAGTACTTC	TRBV10-3	TRBD2	TRBJ2-7	.
CASSSQREGRSTDTQYF	TGTGCCAGCAGCTCCCAGCGGGAGGGTCGGAGCACAGATACGCAGTATTTT	TRBV7-2	TRBD2	TRBJ2-3	few
CASSIGGGSYEQYF	TGTGCCAGTAGTATAGGTGGCGGATCCTACGAGCAGTACTTC	TRBV19	.	TRBJ2-7	.
CSARASVYNTDTQYF	TGCAGTGCTAGGGCTAGCGTTTACAACACAGATACGCAGTATTTT	TRBV20-1	.	TRBJ2-3	.
CASSQRDRGTTEAFF	TGCGCCAGCAGCCAACGGGACAGGGGGACCACTGAAGCTTTCTTT	TRBV4-1	TRBD1	TRBJ1-1	.
CATSPRQGLLTDTQYF	TGTGCCACCAGCCCCAGACAGGGGTTACTCACAGATACGCAGTATTTT	TRBV15	TRBD1	TRBJ2-3	.
CASSSSDSMEQFF	TGTGCCAGCTCGTCCTCTGACAGTATGGAGCAGTTCTTC	TRBV27	.	TRBJ2-1	.
CASSHHNTQYF	TGTGCCAGCAGTCACCATAATACGCAGTATTTT	TRBV6-2/TRBV6-3	.	TRBJ2-3	many
CASSYTRDRGYEQYF	TGTGCCAGCAGCTACACGAGGGACAGGGGTTACGAGCAGTACTTC	TRBV12-3/TRBV12-4	TRBD1	TRBJ2-7	.
CSASSGLNEQFF	TGCAGTGCTAGTTCTGGACTTAATGAGCAGTTCTTC	TRBV20-1	.	TRBJ2-1	few
CAGSPTGGPYNEQFF	TGTGCCGGCAGTCCTACAGGGGGCCCCTACAATGAGCAGTTCTTC	TRBV6-5	TRBD1	TRBJ2-1	.
CASSLDHRDVSYEQYF	TGTGCCAGCAGCCTAGACCACAGGGACGTTTCCTACGAGCAGTACTTC	TRBV6-2/TRBV6-3	.	TRBJ2-7	few
CASSLLTGPYQETQYF	TGTGCCAGCAGTCTCCTGACAGGCCCGTACCAAGAGACCCAGTACTTC	TRBV11-2	.	TRBJ2-5	.
CASSLAYSGGFNTDTQYF	TGTGCCAGCAGCTTAGCCTATTCGGGGGGATTTAATACAGATACGCAGTATTTT	TRBV7-2	TRBD2	TRBJ2-3	few
CASTKNRGGGYGYTF	TGTGCCAGCACCAAGAACAGGGGAGGCGGCTATGGCTACACCTTC	TRBV6-1	TRBD1	TRBJ1-2	.
CGTLGTGFSYEQYF	TGTGGAACCCTAGGGACAGGATTCTCCTACGAGCAGTACTTC	TRBV6-2/TRBV6-3	TRBD1	TRBJ2-7	few
CASSLWTSGDYEQYF	TGCGCCAGCAGCCTCTGGACTAGCGGAGACTACGAGCAGTACTTC	TRBV4-3	TRBD2	TRBJ2-7	few
CASSLVPGTTNNEQFF	TGCGCCAGCAGCTTGGTGCCCGGGACTACTAACAATGAGCAGTTCTTC	TRBV5-1	TRBD2	TRBJ2-1	.
CASSPRAGEGETQYF	TGTGCCAGCTCACCGCGGGCGGGAGAGGGCGAGACCCAGTACTTC	TRBV18	TRBD2	TRBJ2-5	few
CASSYYRATEQFF	TGTGCCAGCAGTTACTACAGGGCCACTGAGCAGTTCTTC	TRBV27	.	TRBJ2-1	many